The 10 T cell receptor beta chains presented below share a single source sample, sequenced in a study of identical twins. TCRdb processed the 5' RACE reads anew with MiXCR; each CDR3 protein has one entry. Among around 670,000 distinct CDR3 sequences listed, roughly 6.2% were seen once. The specimen was naive T cells sorted from blood. Receptors originate from a young man in good health.

There are a few counts of this clonotype. The chain employs TRBV29-1 and TRBJ2-1, with D unresolved. The CDR3 consists of 14 residues. In germline, CDR1 is SQVTM, CDR2 ANQGSEA. Trimming shortened V by 7 bases and J by 2 bases, and 15 bases separated the two germline ends. The CDR3 sequence is CSAHFGFTYNEQFF. CDR3 in DNA: TGCAGCGCTCATTTCGGGTTCACCTACAATGAGCAGTTCTTC.

Ten or more counts support this clonotype. V gene TRBV12-3 or TRBV12-4 combines with J gene TRBJ2-1; D perhaps matches TRBD2 (6 bases). V was shortened by 5 bases and J by 14 bases, with 16 bases between the two germline ends. The CDR3 extends over 12 amino acids. The CDR3 DNA reads as TGTGCCAGCAGTCCCAGTCCGAGGAGGGAGTTCTTC. Its translation is CASSPSPRREFF.

A few counts support this clonotype. The chain links TRBV5-1 to TRBJ2-7; D uncertain. The germline V gene has CDR1 SGHRS and CDR2 YFSETQ. CDR3 size: 15 residues. The V gene lost 2 bases and the J gene lost 1 base, with 13 bases spanning the gap. The DNA of the CDR3 is TGCGCCAGCAGCTTAGGTCGACAAACTTCCTACGAGCAGTACTTC. This codes for CASSLGRQTSYEQYF.

This rearrangement joins TRBV5-1 to TRBJ2-4, with 7 nucleotides matching TRBD1. CDR3 length equals 14 residues. Germline V gene data show CDR1 as SGHRS and CDR2 as YFSETQ. J gave up 8 bases and V 0 bases, and 5 bases lay outside the gene matches. CDR3 DNA: TGCGCCAGCAGCTTGGGCAGGGGGTCGTACATTCAGTACTTC. Translating it yields CASSLGRGSYIQYF.

This clonotype occurred a few times. The chain recombines TRBV12-3 or TRBV12-4 with TRBJ2-3; 9 nucleotides agree with TRBD2. The J segment lost 4 bases and the V segment lost 4 bases, leaving 3 bases of the junction unmatched. The CDR3 sequence is 14 residues long. The CDR3 coding sequence is TGTGCCAGCAGTTCTAGCGGGAACTCAGATACGCAGTATTTT. It yields the protein CASSSSGNSDTQYF.

As DNA, the CDR3 is TGTGCCAGCAGCAAAACGCCGAGGGGGGAAAAACTGTTTTTT. Amino acid sequence: CASSKTPRGEKLFF. V and J are TRBV21-1 and TRBJ1-4; TRBD1, the D gene given by the table, was not confirmed from the DNA. TRBV21-1 is deemed a pseudogene. This CDR3 region has 14 residues.

The table lists this clonotype with many counts. The chain uses TRBV12-3 or TRBV12-4 and TRBJ2-5; the match to TRBD1 covers 7 bases. The CDR3 loop spans 14 amino acids. The V gene end was trimmed by 0 bases and the J gene end by 5 bases; junction bases not matched to a gene: 3. CDR3 amino acids: CASSLAQGIETQYF. For the CDR3, the DNA is TGTGCCAGCAGTTTAGCACAGGGGATCGAGACCCAGTACTTC.

This clonotype was picked up a small number of times. This may stem from a read error, because a much larger clone lies one nucleotide away. Because the CDR3 is missing its conserved closing phenylalanine or tryptophan, this is likely a read error. The chain couples TRBV5-8 to TRBJ2-7, with D unclear. The CDR3 sequence is 13 residues long. Germline V gene data show CDR1 as SGHTS and CDR2 as YDEGEE. V gave up 1 base and J gave up 3 bases, with 8 bases separating them. The CDR3 bases are TGTGCCAGCAGCTTGAACGGGTTCTACGAGCAGTACGGC. This translates into CASSLNGFYEQYG.

This clonotype was seen ten or more times. J is TRBJ2-7 and V is TRBV28; D is unclear. Deletions cut 6 bases from V and 0 bases from J, with 15 bases between. Germline values: CDR1 MDHEN, CDR2 SYDVKM. The CDR3 is made up of 15 amino acids. CDR3 coding DNA: TGTGCCAGCAGCACCCCTCACATACTCTCCTACGAGCAGTACTTC. Translation gives CASSTPHILSYEQYF.

In its sample, this clonotype was seen many times. The chain uses TRBV20-1 and TRBJ2-1; TRBD2 matches 10 bases. The trim removed 6 bases at V and 4 bases at J, leaving 6 bases unmatched. Germline CDR1 reads DFQATT; CDR2 reads SNEGSKA (reference sequence). This CDR3 has 14 amino acids. The CDR3 loop reads CSAVSGRDYNEQFF. For the CDR3, the DNA is TGCAGTGCCGTAAGCGGGAGGGATTACAATGAGCAGTTCTTC.